Listed below are T cell receptor beta chains from one sample, sequenced in a study of OX40 agonist ivuxolimab in advanced cancers. Sequenced by immunoSEQ multiplex PCR; TCRdb stores in-frame clones only, minus some. Of 65,000 to 75,000 clones listed, about nine tenths were seen once; the top ten hold less than 0.65%. Here the sequenced sample was CD4+ or CD8+ T cells sorted from blood, taken in a trial of the OX40 agonist ivuxolimab. These receptors originate from an adult with an advanced solid tumor such as melanoma, head and neck, liver or kidney cancer. CDR3s include the opening cysteine and the closing phenylalanine or tryptophan. The D gene is left open where the match is weak. Size values are once, few and many counts, or a class for expanded clones, and some rows have none.

D	length	V	size	J	DNA	CDR3
.	13	TRBV5-1	.	TRBJ1-2	TGCGCCAGCAGCCCAGGGGAGGGCTATGGCTACACCTTC	CASSPGEGYGYTF
TRBD1	16	TRBV6-1	.	TRBJ2-1	TGTGCCAGCAGTGAAGCCGGGCAGGGGGCCTACAATGAGCAGTTCTTC	CASSEAGQGAYNEQFF
.	15	TRBV7-7	few	TRBJ1-5	TGTGCCAGCAGCTTAGACTTGGGTAGCAATCAGCCCCAGCATTTT	CASSLDLGSNQPQHF
.	15	TRBV25-1	.	TRBJ1-1	TGTGCCAGCAGGGGAGCGGGACTTTTGAACACTGAAGCTTTCTTT	CASRGAGLLNTEAFF
.	14	TRBV18	.	TRBJ1-1	TGTGCCAGCTCACCCGGTATGGCCTACACTGAAGCTTTCTTT	CASSPGMAYTEAFF
.	15	TRBV4-1	.	TRBJ2-2	TGCGCCAGCAGCCAACCAGACAGGGAGGGCGGGGAGCTGTTTTTT	CASSQPDREGGELFF
TRBD1	14	TRBV28	.	TRBJ2-7	TGTGCCAGCAGTTTTTCTGGACAGGTCTACGAGCAGTACTTC	CASSFSGQVYEQYF
.	15	TRBV5-1	.	TRBJ1-6	TGCGCCAGCAGCTTGGAACGGGGGTATAATTCACCCCTCCACTTT	CASSLERGYNSPLHF
.	13	TRBV29-1	.	TRBJ1-3	TGCAGCGCCGCGGACATCTCTGGAAACACCATATATTTT	CSAADISGNTIYF
TRBD1	15	TRBV6-5	.	TRBJ1-6	TGTGCCAGCAGTTATCTGGACAGGGTAAATTCACCCCTCCACTTT	CASSYLDRVNSPLHF
.	14	TRBV28	.	TRBJ2-1	TGTGCCAGCAGCATAGGGGGAGGAAATTTTGAGCAGTTCTTC	CASSIGGGNFEQFF
.	15	TRBV5-1	.	TRBJ1-6	TGCGCCAGCAGCTTGATGTCGACCAGGGAATCACCCCTCCACTTT	CASSLMSTRESPLHF
TRBD1	18	TRBV9	.	TRBJ2-6	TGTGCCAGCACCCCCCGGGGACAGGGAGGCTCTGGGGCCAACGTCCTGACTTTC	CASTPRGQGGSGANVLTF
TRBD1	15	TRBV6-5	.	TRBJ1-4	TGTGCCAGCAGTTACTTGGGACAGGGTCCTGAAAAACTGTTTTTT	CASSYLGQGPEKLFF
.	15	TRBV30	few	TRBJ2-2	TGTGCCTGGAGACATGACAGGCTTAACACCGGGGAGCTGTTTTTT	CAWRHDRLNTGELFF
TRBD1	16	TRBV9	.	TRBJ1-4	TGTGCCAGCAGCGCCGGACAGGGGATCACTAATGAAAAACTGTTTTTT	CASSAGQGITNEKLFF
.	14	TRBV30	.	TRBJ1-5	TGTGCCTCCTCATCGGGCACCCGCAATCAGCCCCAGCATTTT	CASSSGTRNQPQHF
.	17	TRBV30	.	TRBJ1-4	TGTGCCTGGAAGGACCGGCCAGGGTCTAGGTTCGATGAAAAACTGTTTTTT	CAWKDRPGSRFDEKLFF
TRBD2	14	TRBV7-2	.	TRBJ2-5	TGTGCCAGCAGTCGAGCGGGGGGGGACGAGACCCAGTACTTC	CASSRAGGDETQYF
.	14	TRBV28	.	TRBJ1-1	TGTGCCAGCAGTGAAATCAGGGAGAACACTGAAGCTTTCTTT	CASSEIRENTEAFF
TRBD1	15	TRBV18	.	TRBJ1-6	TGTGCCAGCTCACCCTCAGGACAGGCGAGTTCACCCCTCCACTTT	CASSPSGQASSPLHF
.	16	TRBV7-8	.	TRBJ1-2	TGTGCCAGCAGCTTAGCCGGGGCTGGAGCTAACTATGGCTACACCTTC	CASSLAGAGANYGYTF
.	12	TRBV2	.	TRBJ1-2	TGTGCCAGCAATCAGGGGATCTATGGCTACACCTTC	CASNQGIYGYTF
.	14	TRBV4-2	.	TRBJ2-1	TGTGCCAGCAGCCTCGGGGGCGTCTACAATGAGCAGTTCTTC	CASSLGGVYNEQFF
.	14	TRBV25-1	.	TRBJ2-3	TGTGCCAGCAGTGAATTCAGGGGCGCAGATACGCAGTATTTT	CASSEFRGADTQYF
.	14	TRBV2	once	TRBJ1-2	TGTGCCAGCAGTGAAACGGATATTGGATATGGCTACACCTTC	CASSETDIGYGYTF
TRBD2	19	TRBV11-2	.	TRBJ2-1	TGTGCCAGCAGGTCCACAGGGACTAGCGGGTCCGCTTGGGGCAATGAGCAGTTCTTC	CASRSTGTSGSAWGNEQFF
TRBD1	15	TRBV7-8	.	TRBJ1-1	TGTGCCAGCAGCTTATACAGGGGGGACCATTCTGAAGCTTTCTTT	CASSLYRGDHSEAFF